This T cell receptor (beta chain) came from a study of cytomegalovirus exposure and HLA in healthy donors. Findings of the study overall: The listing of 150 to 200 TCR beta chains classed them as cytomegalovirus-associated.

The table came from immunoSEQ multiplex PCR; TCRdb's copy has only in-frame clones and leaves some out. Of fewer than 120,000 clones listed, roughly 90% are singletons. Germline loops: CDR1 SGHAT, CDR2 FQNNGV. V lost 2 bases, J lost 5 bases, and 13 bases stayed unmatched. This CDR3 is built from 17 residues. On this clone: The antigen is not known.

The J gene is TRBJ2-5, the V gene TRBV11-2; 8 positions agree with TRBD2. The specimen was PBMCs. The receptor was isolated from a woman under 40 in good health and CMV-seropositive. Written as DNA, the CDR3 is TGTGCCAGCAGCTTAAGCTCTGGACTAGCAGACCTCGAGACCCAGTACTTC. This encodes CASSLSSGLADLETQYF.